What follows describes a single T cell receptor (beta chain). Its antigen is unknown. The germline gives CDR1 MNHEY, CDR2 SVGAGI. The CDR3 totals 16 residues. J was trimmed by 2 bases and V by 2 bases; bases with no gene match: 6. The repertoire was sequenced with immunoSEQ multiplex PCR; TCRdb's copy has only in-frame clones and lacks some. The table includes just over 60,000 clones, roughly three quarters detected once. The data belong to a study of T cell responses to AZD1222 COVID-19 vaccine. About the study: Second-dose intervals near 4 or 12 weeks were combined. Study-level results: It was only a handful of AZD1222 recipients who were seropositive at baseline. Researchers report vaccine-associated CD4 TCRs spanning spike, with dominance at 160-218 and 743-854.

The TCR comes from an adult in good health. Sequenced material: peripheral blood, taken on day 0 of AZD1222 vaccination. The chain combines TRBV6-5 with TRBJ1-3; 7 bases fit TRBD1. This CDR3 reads CASSYLTGDAGNTIYF. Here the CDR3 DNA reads TGTGCCAGCAGTTACCTCACAGGGGACGCTGGAAACACCATATATTTT.